This T cell receptor beta chain originates from a study of molecular identifiers for immune sequencing clone quantification. Study background: Across replicate runs, RNA obtained from about 21,000 or 97,000 naive CD8 cells was divided into five, with four undergoing sequencing. Study-wide findings and caveats: The study found clones above 20 RNA copies held over 98% of effector molecules and under 1% in naive cells.

CD8+CD4-CCR7+CD45RA+ sorting gave the naive CD8 T cells. Of note for this clonotype: Its antigen is currently unknown.

In preparing bulk TCR libraries, previously described methods and listed TCR primers were used. TCRdb reanalysed the PCR reads using MiXCR and keeps one entry per CDR3 protein. The sample holds 88,000 or so distinct CDR3 sequences, roughly 23% seen once. V was shortened by 3 bases and J by 2 bases, with 8 bases between the two germline ends. This CDR3 region has 13 residues. The germline V gene encodes CDR1 SGHVS and CDR2 FNYEAQ. What was sequenced was naive CD8+ T cells from blood, with Jurkat cell RNA spiked in. The subset here: FACS-sorted CD8+CD4-CCR7+CD45RA+ naive T cells. The V call is TRBV7-6, the J call TRBJ2-7; possible D gene TRBD1, 6 bases. The clonotype originates from a human donor in good health. Some libraries in this study had Jurkat cell RNA spiked in. CDR3 in amino acids: CASSFGDTYEQYF. CDR3 sequence (DNA): TGTGCCAGCAGCTTTGGGGACACCTACGAGCAGTACTTC.